The 8 T cell receptor beta chains presented below share a single source sample, sequenced in a study of cytomegalovirus exposure and HLA in healthy donors. With 60 Vbeta and 13 Jbeta primers, the PCR was carried out. Measured with immunoSEQ multiplex PCR; TCRdb has only the in-frame clones, and not every one. The top ten hold 3% to 4% of the sample, which has over 150,000 clones, roughly 77% seen once. The sequencing input was PBMCs. The receptor source for this set is a woman aged 30 to 39 in good health and CMV-seropositive.

Only one count was recorded for this clone. This rearrangement joins TRBV28 to TRBJ1-5; D perhaps matches TRBD1 (6 bases). V dropped 2 bases and J dropped 10 bases, with 15 bases sitting between them. The V gene's germline CDR1 is MDHEN and CDR2 SYDVKM. The CDR3 runs to 14 residues. This CDR3 reads CASSLTRQGKPQHF. The CDR3 bases are TGTGCCAGCAGTTTAACTCGGCAGGGGAAACCCCAGCATTTT.

A few counts support this clone. Written as DNA, the CDR3 is TGTGCCAGCAGCGACCTAAGACTAGCCGGGGAGCTGTTTTTT. It specifies CASSDLRLAGELFF. This chain uses TRBV2 with TRBJ2-2; D is possibly TRBD2 (6 bases). The CDR3 length is 14 residues. Trimming stripped 6 bases from V and 6 bases from J, with 14 bases between. Germline CDR1 reads SNHLY; CDR2 reads FYNNEI.

The chain uses TRBV7-6 and TRBJ2-3; weak D call: TRBD2 (5 bases). Germline V gene lookup returns CDR1 SGHVS and CDR2 FNYEAQ. Between the trimmed V and J ends, which lost 5 bases and 0 bases, there was a span of 15 bases. CDR3 length: 16 amino acids. The CDR3 nucleotides read TGTGCCAGCAGCGCAGAGGCTGAGCGGAGCACAGATACGCAGTATTTT. It encodes CASSAEAERSTDTQYF.

The V call is TRBV5-1, the J call TRBJ2-5; no firm D call. Germline CDR1 and CDR2: SGHRS and YFSETQ. The CDR3 runs to 13 residues. Trimming took 2 bases from V and 4 from J, leaving 9 bases between them. The CDR3 DNA reads as TGCGCCAGCAGCTTTGCGGAACGAGAGACCCAGTACTTC. The encoded protein is CASSFAERETQYF.

The V and J genes are TRBV6-4 and TRBJ2-3; TRBD2 matches at 12 bases. Germline CDR1 is MRHNA and CDR2 is SNTAGT. This CDR3 has 17 amino acids. V dropped 0 bases and J dropped 1; count of bases not matched to a gene: 2. CDR3 region: CASSDSGLAGGTDTQYF. Written as DNA, the CDR3 is TGTGCCAGCAGTGACTCGGGACTAGCGGGCGGCACAGATACGCAGTATTTT.

This chain joins TRBV28 and TRBJ1-5; no clear D. The CDR3 is 15 amino acids. V was clipped by 4 bases and J by 3 bases, with 13 bases between them. The germline V gene encodes CDR1 MDHEN and CDR2 SYDVKM. The CDR3 coding sequence is TGTGCCAGCAGTTCCCCAACCGGGTACAATCAGCCCCAGCATTTT. It specifies CASSSPTGYNQPQHF.

This clone has more than one count but fewer than ten. CDR3 nucleotide sequence: TGTGCCAGCTCACCGAGGGCCAGGGGGGTTACCAATTCACCCCTCCACTTT. As protein: CASSPRARGVTNSPLHF. The chain recombines TRBV18 with TRBJ1-6, with TRBD1 identical over 7 bases. The CDR3 consists of 17 residues. The ends lost 3 bases at V and 7 bases at J; junction bases unmatched: 12. The germline V gene encodes CDR1 KGHSH and CDR2 LQKENI. The variable domain in full, completed from reference TRBV18 and TRBJ1-6, reads NAGVMQNPRHLVRRRGQEARLRCSPMKGHSHVYWYRQLPEEGLKFMVYLQKENIIDESGMPKERFSAEFPKEGPSILRIQQVVRGDSAAYFCASSPRARGVTNSPLHFGNGTRLTVT.

This clone was counted a few times. This rearrangement joins TRBV28 to TRBJ1-1; the D is unclear. Germline values: CDR1 MDHEN, CDR2 SYDVKM. Trimming removed 1 base at V and 7 bases at J, with 4 bases between. The length of the CDR3 is 11 residues. CDR3 protein: CASSLSCEAFF. DNA for the CDR3: TGTGCCAGCAGTTTATCCTGTGAAGCTTTCTTT.